This TCR beta chain appears in the sequencing data of a study of T cell responses to AZD1222 COVID-19 vaccine. Here immunoSEQ multiplex PCR was the method, and the copy in TCRdb shows in-frame clones only, minus some. The sample lists under 150,000 clones, approximately 83% seen once, with under 4.5% in the top ten. General study points: Spike-specific TCR breadth and depth grew following two AZD1222 doses. CD4 TCRs linked to vaccination spanned spike, dominating at 160-218 and 743-854. At baseline, seropositivity was found in only six or seven AZD1222 recipients. Clonal diversity was possibly underestimated, and the donors were mostly white British, with more females.

CDR3 size: 13 residues. Trimming shortened V by 6 bases and J by 5 bases, and 10 bases separated the two germline ends. CDR1 and CDR2 (germline): KGHSH, LQKENI. For this clone: The antigen is undetermined.

The specimen comprised peripheral blood, sampled on day 0 of MenACWY control vaccination. This TCR derives from an adult in good health. J is TRBJ1-4 and V is TRBV18; no clear D. The CDR3 nucleotides read TGTGCCAGCTCGGTCTTAGAGAATGAAAAACTGTTTTTT. Translating gives CASSVLENEKLFF.